The rows below give T cell receptor beta chains drawn from one sample of a study of OX40 agonist ivuxolimab in advanced cancers. Only in-frame clones appear in the TCRdb table, and some are missing; sequencing was by immunoSEQ multiplex PCR. The sample consists of under 60,000 clones, about nine tenths of them appearing once. The sample consisted of CD4+ or CD8+ T cells sorted from blood, taken in a trial of the OX40 agonist ivuxolimab. Every receptor here comes from an adult with an advanced solid tumor such as melanoma, head and neck, liver or kidney cancer. Each CDR3 is given with its conserved first and last residue. Fields, in order: V gene, CDR3 protein.

>TRBV27
CASSPWGLGTSGSSGNEQFF
>TRBV27
CASSFYSGTLPGPQYF
>TRBV7-8
CASSLEGPMVNEQFF
>TRBV5-8
CASSSGFPNQPQHF
>TRBV19
CASSRGTAYEQYF
>TRBV5-1
CASSLEGSGNTIYF
>TRBV7-2
CASSLRTGGGTDTQYF
>TRBV2
CASREEITDTQYF
>TRBV7-9
CASSLTQGGTDTQYF
>TRBV15
CATSRDESGLPYEQYF
>TRBV4-2
CASSQGVGGIGNTIYF
>TRBV28
CASRGGQAAEYEQYF
>TRBV7-3
CASSLGGQGARDTQYF
>TRBV28
CASTVPGGPVGYTF
>TRBV11-1
CASSLSGLQFF
>TRBV4-1
CASSHPGLAGGPRQETQYF
>TRBV4-2
CASGKGRGIAEQYF
>TRBV19
CASSMTSGSRAFF
>TRBV6-1
CASRSRDKVTEAFF
>TRBV28
CASSQPFHPDTEAFF
>TRBV27
CASRKRGLPDFDSPLHF
>TRBV19
CASSIGGGEQFF
>TRBV5-4
CASSLSTGTYGNTIYF
>TRBV5-4
CASSGALSSGEQYF
>TRBV10-3
CAISTGLGNDYEQYF
>TRBV30
CAFLRDRGRGGANVLTF
>TRBV30
CAWGTGLYEQYF
>TRBV18
CASSLDRANTEAFF
>TRBV25-1
CASSSRTGQYF
>TRBV4-1
CASSQKGIGDGTGELFF
>TRBV7-2
CASSLGIAAQETQYF
>TRBV16
CASSQGGHYGYTF
>TRBV7-3
CASSFSRATEAFF
>TRBV7-2
CASSSGTSGSWNEQFF
>TRBV6-5
CASRYHTSGANVLTF
>TRBV9
CASSVGLAGGYNEQFF
>TRBV5-4
CASSLAGSFYNEQFF
>TRBV4-2
CASSQVAGDTQYF
>TRBV2
CASTPSGSEQFF
>TRBV5-4
CASSLRTEGEKLFF
>TRBV2
CASSVVGTVANNIQYF
>TRBV2
CASSAYREAQPQHF
>TRBV15
CATSRTGTPIPRVTDTQYF
>TRBV5-1
CASSLEGHLNTGELFF
>TRBV5-5
CASSSDSLHEQYF
>TRBV28
CASSLGRDGYTF
>TRBV28
CASSLNIGGQHLHF
>TRBV9
CASSALGTGIRLSNQPQHF
>TRBV11-2
CASSSLTGREEFF